These 11 T cell receptor beta chains were sequenced from one sample in a study of cytomegalovirus exposure and HLA in healthy donors. With 60 Vbeta and 13 Jbeta primers, the PCR was carried out. TCRdb's copy holds only in-frame clones and misses some; the assay was immunoSEQ multiplex PCR. The sample contains approximately 150,000 clones, around 78% of which appear only once. What was sequenced was PBMCs. The source of these receptors is a woman younger than 30 in good health and CMV-seropositive.

This chain uses TRBV5-4 with TRBJ2-7, with 10 bases lining up with TRBD1. The CDR3 is 17 residues long. CDR1 is SGHNT and CDR2 is YYREEE in the germline V gene (reference sequence). Trimming removed 4 bases from V and 2 bases from J; junction bases left unmatched: 12. Written as DNA, the CDR3 is TGTGCCAGCAGCGGGGGGACAGGGGAAACTTCGACCTACGAGCAGTACTTC. It translates to CASSGGTGETSTYEQYF.

The chain is built from TRBV14 and TRBJ2-2; 7 bases line up with TRBD2. The length of the CDR3 is 17 residues. Germline assignment: CDR1 SGHDN and CDR2 FVKESK. V was pared by 1 base and J by 4 bases, with 9 bases of the junction left unmatched. The CDR3 DNA reads as TGTGCCAGCAGCCAAGGGGGTCTAGCGGATTTCACCGGGGAGCTGTTTTTT. Translated, it gives CASSQGGLADFTGELFF. Looking up the rest from reference TRBV14 and TRBJ2-2 gives the full variable domain: EAGVTQFPSHSVIEKGQTVTLRCDPISGHDNLYWYRRVMGKEIKFLLHFVKESKQDESGMPNNRFLAERTGGTYSTLKVQPAELEDSGVYFCASSQGGLADFTGELFFGEGSRLTVL.

This chain uses TRBV18 with TRBJ2-7; unclear D gene. In germline, CDR1 is KGHSH, CDR2 LQKENI. The germline V and J ends were trimmed by 0 bases and 0 bases, with 6 bases remaining between them. CDR3 size: 14 residues. CDR3 bases: TGTGCCAGCTCACCACCGGGCAACTCCTACGAGCAGTACTTC. Translation: CASSPPGNSYEQYF.

This clone was counted a few times. The J gene is TRBJ1-2, the V gene TRBV30; no definite D call. CDR1 and CDR2 from the germline V gene are GTSNPN and SVGIG (reference sequence). Trimming took off 8 bases at V and 0 bases at J, with 7 bases between the two ends. This CDR3 is built from 11 residues. DNA for the CDR3: TGTGCCCACGGTACTAACTATGGCTACACCTTC. Translation: CAHGTNYGYTF.

V is TRBV10-2 and J is TRBJ2-5; possible D gene TRBD2, 6 bases. Germline V gene sequence: CDR1 WSHSY, CDR2 SAAADI. V lost 5 bases and J 2 bases, leaving 15 bases between the germline ends. CDR3 length equals 15 residues. CDR3 sequence: CASSFQTSPQETQYF. The CDR3 DNA is TGCGCCAGCAGTTTCCAGACTAGTCCTCAAGAGACCCAGTACTTC.

The chain uses TRBV28 and TRBJ2-4; D is undetermined. V dropped 5 bases and J dropped 2 bases, with 13 bases sitting between them. CDR1 is MDHEN and CDR2 is SYDVKM in the germline V gene. This CDR3 is 15 amino acids long. The CDR3: CASSPRALPKNIQYF. The CDR3 coding sequence is TGTGCCAGCAGTCCCCGAGCGTTGCCCAAAAACATTCAGTACTTC.

The chain uses TRBV6-6 and TRBJ2-7, with no clear D. This CDR3 contains 13 residues. V dropped 6 bases and J dropped 0 bases, with 9 bases sitting between them. CDR1 is MNHNY and CDR2 is SVGAGI in the germline V gene (reference sequence). CDR3 in DNA: TGTGCCAGCAGGGCAGCTAGCTCCTACGAGCAGTACTTC. Its protein product is CASRAASSYEQYF.

The chain has TRBV29-1 and TRBJ1-2; D uncertain. Trimming removed 7 bases at V and 4 bases at J, with 16 bases between. The CDR3 contains 13 residues. Germline loops: CDR1 SQVTM, CDR2 ANQGSEA. CDR3 coding DNA: TGCAGCGCCGGAAGCCGGGATTTCTATGGCTACACCTTC. The encoded protein is CSAGSRDFYGYTF.

The CDR3 coding sequence is TGTGCCAGCAGGGGGAGGGGAAACCAAGAGACCCAGTACTTC. This codes for CASRGRGNQETQYF. The genes are TRBV2 and TRBJ2-5, with 7 nucleotides matching TRBD2. Germline CDR1 SNHLY, CDR2 FYNNEI. The CDR3 runs 14 residues. Trimming removed 6 bases from V and 0 bases from J; junction bases left unmatched: 4.

The V and J genes are TRBV2 and TRBJ2-7; D not resolved. The V end was cut by 8 bases, the J end by 2 bases, with 13 bases between. The CDR3 is 13 residues long. From germline, CDR1 is SNHLY and CDR2 FYNNEI. The CDR3 is CASGRELPYEQYF. For the CDR3, the DNA is TGTGCCAGCGGTCGAGAGCTACCCTACGAGCAGTACTTC.

The V gene is TRBV7-9, the J gene TRBJ2-5, with D perhaps matching TRBD2 (6 bases). The CDR3 contains 14 residues. V was clipped by 6 bases and J by 5 bases, with 16 bases between them. Germline assignment: CDR1 SEHNR and CDR2 FQNEAQ (reference sequence). The CDR3 coding sequence is TGTGCCAGCAGTCCTAAACGGGGGTCCGAGACCCAGTACTTC. Its protein product is CASSPKRGSETQYF. Combining the CDR3 with reference TRBV7-9 and TRBJ2-5 gives the whole variable domain DTGVSQNPRHKITKRGQNVTFRCDPISEHNRLYWYRQTLGQGPEFLTYFQNEAQLEKSRLLSDRFSAERPKGSFSTLEIQRTEQGDSAMYLCASSPKRGSETQYFGPGTRLLVL.